What follows are 26 T cell receptor beta chains derived from one specimen sequenced in a study of PD-L1 blockade in urothelial cancer (dated by TCRdb to 2016 to 2017). The receptor library was made with the immunoSEQ multiplex PCR assay. TCRdb obtained this table from immuneACCESS and retained in-frame rearrangements with V and J assigned. These tables miss some clones; where compared with another copy, unresolved V genes account for less than half of the shortfall, and the remainder is unexplained. The sample contains tens of thousands of clones, approximately 90% of them found a single time. The ten largest clones capture 0.87% of the sample. Explained via the paper, the time point label denotes: peripheral blood 6 weeks after treatment start. This specimen was PBMCs, taken around atezolizumab (anti-PD-L1) treatment. Source of these receptors: a woman aged 80 or older with urothelial cancer.

In nucleotides, the CDR3 is TGTGCCAGCAGCTTAGGGAACAGGGGCGAACACTATGGCTACACCTTC. As protein: CASSLGNRGEHYGYTF. The chain recombines TRBV7-9 with TRBJ1-2, with 7 positions matching TRBD1. Trimming at V came to 1 base and at J to 3 bases, leaving 8 bases not matched to a gene. Germline CDR1 SEHNR, CDR2 FQNEAQ (reference sequence). This CDR3 comprises 16 residues.

CDR3 nucleotides: TGTGCCAGCTACCAGTCGGCCGGGTCCTACGAGCAGTACTTC. Translated, it gives CASYQSAGSYEQYF. The rearrangement links TRBV2 to TRBJ2-7, with D unclear. Looked up from germline, CDR1 is SNHLY and CDR2 is FYNNEI. CDR3 size: 14 residues. V lost 8 bases and J 1 base, leaving 15 bases between the germline ends.

The chain uses TRBV5-1 and TRBJ1-2; D is undetermined. This CDR3 contains 13 residues. Trimming took 6 bases from V and 8 from J, leaving 17 bases between them. CDR1 is SGHRS, CDR2 YFSETQ, per germline. The CDR3 DNA reads TGCGCCAGCACAGCCCCGCCCGGAGGAGGCTACACCTTC. This translates into CASTAPPGGGYTF.

The chain's CDR3 is CASRPGLGYNEQFF. CDR3 coding DNA: TGTGCCAGCAGGCCGGGACTAGGCTACAATGAGCAGTTCTTC. The chain recombines TRBV28 with TRBJ2-1; 8 positions agree with TRBD2. The length of the CDR3 is 14 residues. Trimming removed 6 bases from V and 3 bases from J; junction bases left unmatched: 4. Per the germline V gene, CDR1 is MDHEN and CDR2 is SYDVKM. Using reference TRBV28 and TRBJ2-1 for the parts outside the CDR3, the full variable domain is DVKVTQSSRYLVKRTGEKVFLECVQDMDHENMFWYRQDPGLGLRLIYFSYDVKMKEKGDIPEGYSVSREKKERFSLILESASTNQTSMYLCASRPGLGYNEQFFGPGTRLTVL.

V and J are TRBV5-1 and TRBJ2-3, with D tentatively TRBD1 (6 bases). The CDR3 sequence is 16 residues long. In germline, CDR1 is SGHRS, CDR2 YFSETQ. V gave up 4 bases and J gave up 2 bases, with 17 bases separating them. In DNA, the CDR3 is TGCGCCAGCAGCCCCGATGGTGCAGGGGCCACAGATACGCAGTATTTT. Protein sequence: CASSPDGAGATDTQYF.

The gene calls are TRBV9 and TRBJ1-2, with TRBD1 as a possible D gene (5 bases). The V gene lost 6 bases and the J gene lost 4 bases, with 16 bases spanning the gap. Germline V CDR1 and CDR2: SGDLS, YYNGEE. The CDR3 is 14 amino acids. The DNA for the CDR3 is TGTGCCAGCACCGCGACCAGGGAAGGCTATGGCTACACCTTC. It encodes CASTATREGYGYTF.

The V and J genes are TRBV27 and TRBJ2-7; D possibly corresponds to TRBD1 (6 bases). The CDR3 consists of 14 residues. Looked up from germline, CDR1 is MNHEY and CDR2 is SMNVEV (reference sequence). Trimming pared 9 bases from V and 0 bases from J, leaving 15 bases between. CDR3 amino acids: CASGPGHLSYEQYF. The CDR3 DNA follows: TGTGCCAGTGGACCGGGACACCTCTCCTACGAGCAGTACTTC.

The table lists this clone with a few counts. For the CDR3, the DNA is TGTGCCAGCAGCCCCCAGGGGGGAGGTGCTGAAGCTTTCTTT. Its translation is CASSPQGGGAEAFF. V usage is TRBV9 and J usage is TRBJ1-1; TRBD1 agrees at 7 bases. Trimming cost V 4 bases and J 6 bases; bases outside gene matches: 9. Germline V gene sequence: CDR1 SGDLS, CDR2 YYNGEE. The CDR3 is 14 residues long.

This chain connects TRBV4-1 to TRBJ2-3; TRBD1 is a possible D gene (6 bases). CDR1 and CDR2 from the germline V gene are MGHRA and YSYEKL. Trimming left V 4 bases short and J 4 bases short, with 15 bases between. The CDR3 is 15 residues long. CDR3 residues: CASSLTGLESDTQYF. The CDR3 nucleotides are TGCGCCAGCAGCCTGACAGGTTTAGAGTCAGATACGCAGTATTTT.

The chain links TRBV28 to TRBJ2-5; D may be TRBD1 (6 bases). The CDR3 covers 12 residues. Looked up from germline, CDR1 is MDHEN and CDR2 is SYDVKM. Trimming removed 6 bases from V and 5 bases from J, with 10 bases in between. The CDR3 region has the DNA TGTGCCAGCAGCCACAGGGAGGAGACCCAGTACTTC. It specifies CASSHREETQYF.

V gene TRBV27 combines with J gene TRBJ2-7; D is undetermined. V dropped 5 bases and J dropped 1 base, with 18 bases sitting between them. Germline CDR1 MNHEY, CDR2 SMNVEV (reference sequence). The CDR3 totals 16 residues. CDR3 protein: CASSPFGGTPSYEQYF. The CDR3 nucleotides are TGTGCCAGCAGTCCCTTCGGCGGAACTCCGTCCTACGAGCAGTACTTC.

The rearrangement uses TRBV11-2 and TRBJ2-1; TRBD2 aligns across 13 bases. In germline, CDR1 is SGHAT, CDR2 FQNNGV. The CDR3 runs to 16 residues. V shed 1 base and J 3 bases; nucleotides not matched to a gene: 0. CDR3: CASSLGLAGGYNEQFF. The CDR3 nucleotides read TGTGCCAGCAGCTTAGGACTAGCGGGGGGCTACAATGAGCAGTTCTTC.

The genes are TRBV6-1 and TRBJ1-1, with a tentative D call TRBD1 (6 bases). The CDR3 has 12 residues. V gave up 6 bases and J gave up 9 bases, with 14 bases separating them. Germline-derived CDR1 and CDR2 are MNHNS and SASEGT. The CDR3 region has the DNA TGTGCCAGCAGCGCTCAAACAGGGAAAGCTTTCTTT. Translation gives CASSAQTGKAFF.

The chain joins TRBV27 to TRBJ2-1; TRBD2 agrees at 10 bases. The germline V gene has CDR1 MNHEY and CDR2 SMNVEV (reference sequence). The ends lost 6 bases at V and 7 bases at J; junction bases unmatched: 3. This CDR3 has 13 amino acids. The CDR3 loop reads CASSLAGGNEQFF. CDR3 coding DNA: TGTGCCAGCAGCTTAGCGGGAGGAAATGAGCAGTTCTTC.

The chain has TRBV19 and TRBJ1-5, with D unresolved. The V end lost 2 bases, the J end lost 3 bases, and 14 bases lay between the germline ends. Per the germline V gene, CDR1 is LNHDA and CDR2 is SQIVND (reference sequence). This CDR3 is 16 amino acids long. The DNA for the CDR3 is TGTGCCAGTAGTATACTACGTCAGGCCCCCAATCAGCCCCAGCATTTT. This encodes CASSILRQAPNQPQHF. The variable domain in full, completed from reference TRBV19 and TRBJ1-5, reads DGGITQSPKYLFRKEGQNVTLSCEQNLNHDAMYWYRQDPGQGLRLIYYSQIVNDFQKGDIAEGYSVSREKKESFPLTVTSAQKNPTAFYLCASSILRQAPNQPQHFGDGTRLSIL.

This rearrangement joins TRBV19 to TRBJ2-6, with D possibly TRBD1 on 6 matching bases. Deletions cut 9 bases from V and 5 bases from J, with 17 bases between. The CDR3 runs 15 residues. Germline V gene sequence: CDR1 LNHDA, CDR2 SQIVND (reference sequence). The CDR3 DNA sequence: TGTGCCAGCACCCAAGGACAGAGCCGGGCCAACGTCCTGACTTTC. It yields the protein CASTQGQSRANVLTF.

The V gene is TRBV10-3, the J gene TRBJ2-1; 7 nucleotides line up with TRBD2. The V gene's germline CDR1 is ENHRY and CDR2 SYGVKD. The CDR3 runs to 16 residues. The ends lost 6 bases at V and 6 bases at J; junction bases unmatched: 14. The CDR3 sequence: CAISYWGGSILNEQFF. In DNA form, the CDR3 reads TGTGCCATCAGCTACTGGGGCGGGAGCATACTCAATGAGCAGTTCTTC.

The chain employs TRBV5-1 and TRBJ1-4; 7 positions agree with TRBD1. J was trimmed by 3 bases and V by 4 bases; bases with no gene match: 3. Germline V gene data show CDR1 as SGHRS and CDR2 as YFSETQ. The CDR3 length is 14 residues. CDR3 in amino acids: CASSPGQPNEKLFF. The CDR3 DNA sequence: TGCGCCAGCAGCCCGGGACAGCCTAATGAAAAACTGTTTTTT.

This chain connects TRBV7-2 to TRBJ2-7; D gene uncertain. The CDR3 has 13 amino acids. The germline CDR1 and CDR2 sequences are SGHTA and FQGNSA. V shed 0 bases and J shed 2 bases, with 5 bases lying between them. Here the CDR3 DNA reads TGTGCCAGCAGCTTAGCCAGCGCCTACGAGCAGTACTTC. This codes for CASSLASAYEQYF.

V is TRBV28 and J is TRBJ1-2; no clear D gene. CDR3 length: 13 amino acids. V was pared by 7 bases and J by 1 base, with 10 bases between. Germline lookup yields CDR1 MDHEN and CDR2 SYDVKM. Written as DNA, the CDR3 is TGTGCCAGCATCCCGTCCGGTAACTATGGCTACACCTTC. It specifies CASIPSGNYGYTF.

CDR3 nucleotide sequence: TGTGCCAGCAGTGACGGGGCAGGTACCACAGATACGCAGTATTTT. This codes for CASSDGAGTTDTQYF. The genes are TRBV6-4 and TRBJ2-3; TRBD1 might be the D (5 bases). The germline gives CDR1 MRHNA, CDR2 SNTAGT. CDR3 length: 15 residues. Trimming took off 2 bases at V and 2 bases at J, with 11 bases between the two ends.

The V and J genes are TRBV30 and TRBJ2-7; TRBD1 might be the D (6 bases). The ends were cut back, 3 bases at V and 3 bases at J, with 18 bases in the middle. Germline V lookup: CDR1 GTSNPN, CDR2 SVGIG (reference sequence). This CDR3 comprises 15 residues. The chain's CDR3 is CAWSGSRDTHYEQYF. The CDR3 DNA is TGTGCCTGGAGCGGTTCCAGGGACACCCACTACGAGCAGTACTTC. Complete variable domain (other parts from reference TRBV30 and TRBJ2-7): SQTIHQWPATLVQPVGSPLSLECTVEGTSNPNLYWYRQAAGRGLQLLFYSVGIGQISSEVPQNLSASRPQDRQFILSSKKLLLSDSGFYLCAWSGSRDTHYEQYFGPGTRLTVT.

The chain couples TRBV11-2 to TRBJ2-1, with 10 nucleotides matching TRBD2. Germline CDR1 and CDR2: SGHAT and FQNNGV. Losses at the gene ends were 3 bases for V and 7 bases for J; bases not matched to a gene: 3. The CDR3 covers 14 residues. CDR3 sequence: CASSFSGRANEQFF. The DNA of the CDR3 is TGTGCCAGCAGCTTCAGCGGGAGGGCGAATGAGCAGTTCTTC.

This chain connects TRBV6-1 to TRBJ2-3, with D uncertain. The CDR3 covers 11 residues. V lost 6 bases to trimming and J lost 6 bases, with 7 bases between them. Germline-derived CDR1 and CDR2 are MNHNS and SASEGT. The CDR3 reads CASSQMDTQYF. DNA for the CDR3: TGTGCCAGCAGCCAAATGGATACGCAGTATTTT.

The chain couples TRBV7-9 to TRBJ1-1; D possibly corresponds to TRBD1 (5 bases). The CDR3 is made up of 13 amino acids. In germline, CDR1 is SEHNR, CDR2 FQNEAQ (reference sequence). Trimming cost V 7 bases and J 7 bases, with 16 bases left between them. The CDR3 spells CASTLNGGSEAFF. Here the CDR3 DNA reads TGTGCCAGCACCCTAAACGGGGGGAGTGAAGCTTTCTTT.

The J gene is TRBJ1-1, the V gene TRBV29-1; 8 bases match TRBD1. The CDR3 extends over 14 amino acids. CDR1 SQVTM and CDR2 ANQGSEA come from the germline V gene. V gave up 7 bases and J gave up 7 bases; unmatched junction bases: 14. CDR3 DNA: TGCAGCGCAACCGACCAGGGGGCTTTTGGTGAAGCTTTCTTT. Encoded protein: CSATDQGAFGEAFF.